This TCR beta chain was captured by sequencing in a study of early stage breast cancer tumors (dated by TCRdb to 2017 to 2019). At the level of the whole study: Of the roughly 15 invasive breast tumors, some twelve were found to be estrogen receptor-positive, progesterone receptor-positive and HER2-negative. Of the roughly twelve ER+/PR+/HER2- tumors, eight were classified as invasive ductal carcinomas and four as invasive lobular carcinomas. The average read coverage per sample was about 10-fold. Across all samples, approximately 2,500,000 templates representing approximately 1 million unique clonotypes were detected. Findings and caveats that apply to the study as a whole: Enriched TCRB sequences shared across patients were found to be mostly commonly generated sequences that were unlikely to play an important role in the tumor microenvironment. Because the cohort was small, a breakdown by tumor subtype could not be done. Repertoires from blood resembled normal breast more closely than tumor, and using blood as a reference for each tissue separated tumor from normal in 14 of 16 patients. Compared with adjacent normal breast tissue, tumors had higher clonality and 2.5 to 3-fold greater T cell density. Chain pairing and functional markers such as CD4, CD8 and FOXP3 were missed by bulk genomic DNA sequencing of unsorted cells.

Every sample was amplified as two independent genomic DNA replicates, using around 0.46 ug for blood and around 1.5 ug for tumor or normal breast. TCRB sequencing of genomic DNA was carried out with the ImmunoSeq Intro kit according to the manufacturer's instructions. Multiplex PCR was run for about 30 cycles using proprietary primers and spike-in control sequences for absolute quantification. Single-end 150-bp reads were used to sequence an 87-bp fragment spanning the CDR3 plus the flanking V and J genes. Each lane of an Illumina MiSeq using version 3.0 chemistry carried seven multiplexed samples, with two replicates per sample. Processing in the source paper ran as follows. Raw data were processed with the vendor's proprietary pipeline, and both replicates were merged into a single result per sample. To define clonotypes, the study grouped productive rearrangements that shared the V-gene family, CDR3 amino acid sequence and J-gene segment. Clonality was computed as 1 minus the normalized Shannon entropy (Pielou evenness) of TCRB abundances. To estimate T cell density, the total number of templates was divided by the number of input cells, which was inferred from the amount of DNA input. Recon with default parameters was used to estimate total repertoire diversity and clonality. Tumor-enriched clonotypes were defined as having over 0.1% abundance in tumor and at least 32-fold higher abundance than in normal breast. This is the immuneACCESS table as TCRdb keeps it, with only in-frame sequences that have V and J called. A part of the clones is gone; compared with another copy, unresolved V genes explain less than half, and the rest is unexplained. Clonal size and the V and J genes are those of that table, whereas D and trimming came from the DNA. This sample holds some 75,000 clones; 65% to 85% were observed only once. The ten largest clones add up to around 3.4% of the sample.

The CDR3 sequence holds 13 residues, the cysteine and phenylalanine included. Only CDR3 DNA is held: 39 bases, read in frame from base 1. V and J are trimmed by 4 bases and 6 bases, and the gene matches miss 5 bases of the junction. Via the germline V gene, CDR1 is MNHNS and CDR2 SASEGT. In regard to this clone: The antigen this receptor binds is unknown. Qualities for individual bases were not recorded, and no much larger clone is one base off.

The study profiled bulk TCR beta-chain repertoires in matched peripheral blood, tumor and adjacent normal breast tissue taken from more than 15 patients with early-stage breast cancer. Before surgery, whole blood (about 5-11 mL) was collected into EDTA tubes and processed within 2 hours. Peripheral blood mononuclear cells were isolated by Ficoll-Paque centrifugation in SepMate-50 tubes. For storage in liquid nitrogen, PBMCs were cryopreserved as aliquots of about 2 to 4.5 million cells in approximately 90% FBS with 10% DMSO. The Qiagen AllPrep DNA/RNA Mini kit was used for genomic DNA extraction. This sequence uses TRBV6-1 and TRBJ1-1; TRBD1 agrees with 7 junctional bases. The receptor was derived from a person aged 55 to 75 with breast cancer. Material: blood. CDR3 reads: CASSAQQGSEAFF. The nucleotide sequence is given as TGTGCCAGCAGTGCCCAACAGGGGTCTGAAGCTTTCTTT.